This T cell receptor beta chain was sequenced in a study of blood T cell repertoires in COVID-19. The study assigned cohorts using participant-reported clinical history. Original data processing: Reference gene primer amplification gave estimated nucleated cell counts. The protocol was immunoSEQ multiplex PCR, while the TCRdb copy is restricted to in-frame clones and leaves out a portion. The V and J calls and clone size come from that table; D and trimming were worked out from the DNA. The data contain about 18,000 clones, approximately 90% of them singletons. Material for sequencing was PBMCs or T cells enriched from blood (not recorded which). This TCR came from a woman aged 25-40 years who had recovered from COVID-19.

The CDR3 region has the DNA TGCAGCGCTACCACAGGGGGAGAGGGCTACACCTTC. Encoded protein: CSATTGGEGYTF. V is TRBV29-1 and J is TRBJ1-2, with 8 nucleotides matching TRBD1. V lost 7 bases, J lost 8 bases, and 9 bases stayed unmatched. Germline V lookup: CDR1 SQVTM, CDR2 ANQGSEA. The CDR3 spans 12 residues. The full variable domain, its missing parts supplied by reference TRBV29-1 and TRBJ1-2, is SAVISQKPSRDICQRGTSLTIQCQVDSQVTMMFWYRQQPGQSLTLIATANQGSEATYESGFVIDKFPISRPNLTFSTLTVSNMSPEDSSIYLCSATTGGEGYTFGSGTRLTVV.